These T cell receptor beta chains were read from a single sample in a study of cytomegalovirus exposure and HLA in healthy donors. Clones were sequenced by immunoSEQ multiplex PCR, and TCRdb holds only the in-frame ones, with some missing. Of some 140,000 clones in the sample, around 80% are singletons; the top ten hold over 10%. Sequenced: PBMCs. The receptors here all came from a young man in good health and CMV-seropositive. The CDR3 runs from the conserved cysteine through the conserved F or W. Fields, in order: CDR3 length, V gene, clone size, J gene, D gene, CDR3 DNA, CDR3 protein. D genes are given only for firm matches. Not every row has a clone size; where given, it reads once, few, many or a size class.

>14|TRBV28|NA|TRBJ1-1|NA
TGTGCCAGCAGGAGCGGACAGTACAACACTGAAGCTTTCTTT
CASRSGQYNTEAFF
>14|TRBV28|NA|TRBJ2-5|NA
TGTGCCACCATGTTGCGCGGGATAAAGGAAACCCAGTACTTC
CATMLRGIKETQYF
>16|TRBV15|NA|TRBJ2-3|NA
TGTGCCACCAGCAGGGCCGTCGGGATTGGCACAGATACGCAGTATTTT
CATSRAVGIGTDTQYF
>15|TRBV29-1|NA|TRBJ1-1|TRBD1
TGCAGTACCTCCAGGGGGTTCGGGGTGAACACTAAAGCTTTCTTT
CSTSRGFGVNTKAFF
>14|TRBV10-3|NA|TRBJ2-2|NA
TGTGCCATCAGGTGGGGCGGGAACACCGGGGAGCTGTTTTTT
CAIRWGGNTGELFF
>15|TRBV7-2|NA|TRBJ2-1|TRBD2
TGTGCCAGCAGCCCGAACCCGGGGACTAACAATGAGCAGTTCTTC
CASSPNPGTNNEQFF
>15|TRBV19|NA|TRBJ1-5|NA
TGTGCCAGTAGTATTGGCCCTTATAGCAATCAGCCCCAGCATTTT
CASSIGPYSNQPQHF
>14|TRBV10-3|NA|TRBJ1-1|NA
TGTGCCATCAGTGAGTCGATCTCTCCACCGCGAGCTTTCTTT
CAISESISPPRAFF
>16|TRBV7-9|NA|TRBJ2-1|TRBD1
TGTGCCAGCAGCTCCAACCTAGACAGGGGTCGGGTTGAGCAGTTCTTC
CASSSNLDRGRVEQFF
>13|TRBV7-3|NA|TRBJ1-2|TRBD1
TGTGCCAGCAGCTCAGGGACAGGGGAAGGCTACACCTTC
CASSSGTGEGYTF
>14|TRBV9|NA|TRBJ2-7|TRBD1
TGTGCCAGCAGCGAGGGGGGACAGGGCTACGAGCAGTACTTC
CASSEGGQGYEQYF
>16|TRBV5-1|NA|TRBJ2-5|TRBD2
TGCGCCAGCAGCCATGGGACTAGCGGGACTCAAGAGACCCAGTACTTC
CASSHGTSGTQETQYF
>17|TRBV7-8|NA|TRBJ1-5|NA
TGTGCCAGCAGCTATTTGGCGGGGGTCGGCAGAAATCAGCCCCAGCATTTT
CASSYLAGVGRNQPQHF
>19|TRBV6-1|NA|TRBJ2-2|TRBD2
TGTGCCAGCAGAGAAAAGGCCAATCTAGCGGGAGGCGCCCCCGGGGAGCTGTTTTTT
CASREKANLAGGAPGELFF
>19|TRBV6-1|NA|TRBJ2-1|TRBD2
TGTGCCAGCAGTGAAATCCCCTTGGGACTAGCGGGAGCTTCCGATGAGCAGTTCTTC
CASSEIPLGLAGASDEQFF
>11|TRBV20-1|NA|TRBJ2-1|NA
TGCAGTGCTAGCGGGGGGCCTGAGCAGTTCTTC
CSASGGPEQFF
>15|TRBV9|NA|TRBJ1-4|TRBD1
TGTGCCAGCAGCGCCGGGACAGTAACTAATGAAAAACTGTTTTTT
CASSAGTVTNEKLFF
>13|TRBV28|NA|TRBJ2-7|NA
TGTGCCAGCAGTTTCAACCCCGGCTACGAGCAGTACTTC
CASSFNPGYEQYF
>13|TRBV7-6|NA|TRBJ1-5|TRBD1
TGTGCCAGCAGCTTATTCAGGGGGCAGCCCCAGCATTTT
CASSLFRGQPQHF
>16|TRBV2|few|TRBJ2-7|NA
TGTGCCAGCTTCCTGGAGGTGGGCTACCTTAGTTACGAGCAGTACTTC
CASFLEVGYLSYEQYF
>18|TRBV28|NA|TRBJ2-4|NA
TGTGCCAGCAGCCATACCTCGGGGCGGGACCCAGCCAAAAACATTCAGTACTTC
CASSHTSGRDPAKNIQYF
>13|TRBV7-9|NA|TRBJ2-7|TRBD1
TGTGCCAGCAGCGTCCGGGACAGTTACGAGCAGTACTTC
CASSVRDSYEQYF
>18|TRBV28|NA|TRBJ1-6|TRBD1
TGTGCCAGCAGCATAACCGGGACAGGGATCATCTATAATTCACCCCTCCACTTT
CASSITGTGIIYNSPLHF
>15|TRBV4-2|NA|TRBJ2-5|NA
TGTGCCAGCAGCCAAGGTAATGGCAATCAAGAGACCCAGTACTTC
CASSQGNGNQETQYF
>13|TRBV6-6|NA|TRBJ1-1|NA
TGTGCCAGCAGTCCTCCGTGGAACACTGAAGCTTTCTTT
CASSPPWNTEAFF
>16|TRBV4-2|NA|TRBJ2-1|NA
TGTGCCACCCGACCCGCGGTAGTCAGCTCCTACAATGAGCAGTTCTTC
CATRPAVVSSYNEQFF
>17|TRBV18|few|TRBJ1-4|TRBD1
TGTGCCAGCTCACCTGGACAGGGACGAGCAACTAATGAAAAACTGTTTTTT
CASSPGQGRATNEKLFF
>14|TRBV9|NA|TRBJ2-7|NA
TGTGCCAGCAGCGTAGACAGGGTCAGCTACGAGCAGTACTTC
CASSVDRVSYEQYF
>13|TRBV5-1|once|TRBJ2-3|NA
TGCGCCAGCAGCCCGGGTGGCACAGATACGCAGTATTTT
CASSPGGTDTQYF
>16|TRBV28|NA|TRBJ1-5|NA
TGTGCCAGCAGGGTACAGGGTTGGGTTGGCAATCAGCCCCAGCATTTT
CASRVQGWVGNQPQHF
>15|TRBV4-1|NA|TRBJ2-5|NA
TGCGCCAGCAGCCAAGACCCGGACAGTCAAGAGACCCAGTACTTC
CASSQDPDSQETQYF
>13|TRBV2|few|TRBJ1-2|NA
TGTGCCAGCAGTTCCGGGGAAGGGCGCGGCTACACCTTC
CASSSGEGRGYTF
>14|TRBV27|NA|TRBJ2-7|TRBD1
TGTGCCAGCAGAGACAGGGCTCGATCCTACGAGCAGTACTTC
CASRDRARSYEQYF